One and the same sample provided the 17 T cell receptor beta chains below, sequenced in a study of blood T cell repertoires in COVID-19. TCRdb's table, derived via immunoSEQ multiplex PCR, lists solely in-frame clones and lacks some. In the table there are roughly 340,000 clones, roughly 86% of which are singletons. Sequenced: PBMCs or T cells enriched from blood (not recorded which). The source of these receptors is a man aged 40-49 years in a cohort exposed to, infected with or recovered from COVID-19 (not recorded which).

This clone was observed a few times. In DNA form, the CDR3 reads TGTGCCAGCAGCGTAGGTCCGGGTATCACTGAAGCTTTCTTT. The encoded protein is CASSVGPGITEAFF. This sequence joins TRBV9 and TRBJ1-1; no definite D call. This CDR3 comprises 14 residues. V was clipped by 0 bases and J by 4 bases, with 10 bases between them. Germline assignment: CDR1 SGDLS and CDR2 YYNGEE.

On this clone: Without the conserved terminal phenylalanine or tryptophan, this CDR3 likely stems from a read error. The DNA is omitted, as the CDR3 cannot be located on it reliably, and the CDR3 follows TCRdb's listing. The chain is built from TRBV2 and TRBJ1-2; TRBD1, the table's D call, was not compared with the DNA. Germline V gives CDR1 SNHLY, CDR2 FYNNEI. The CDR3 spans 13 amino acids, including both terminal residues. The CDR3 spells CASSEWRQGILSG.

V usage is TRBV27 and J usage is TRBJ1-1; D uncertain. The CDR3 extends over 13 amino acids. Between the trimmed V and J ends, which lost 8 bases and 5 bases, there was a span of 15 bases. The germline CDR1 and CDR2 sequences are MNHEY and SMNVEV (reference sequence). CDR3: CASGRDWGTEAFF. Here the CDR3 DNA reads TGTGCCAGCGGGAGGGATTGGGGAACTGAAGCTTTCTTT.

The rearrangement links TRBV10-3 to TRBJ1-1; D possibly corresponds to TRBD1 (6 bases). This CDR3 contains 13 residues. V gave up 6 bases and J gave up 1 base, with 9 bases separating them. Germline V gene sequence: CDR1 ENHRY, CDR2 SYGVKD. The chain's CDR3 is CAIRSQGNTEAFF. CDR3 sequence (DNA): TGTGCCATCAGGTCACAGGGGAACACTGAAGCTTTCTTT.

The chain links TRBV7-2 to TRBJ2-7; D ambiguous. Trimming stripped 2 bases from V and 1 base from J, with 6 bases between. The CDR3 length is 13 residues. Looked up from germline, CDR1 is SGHTA and CDR2 is FQGNSA. CDR3 nucleotides: TGTGCCAGCAGCTTATTAGTTTCCTACGAGCAGTACTTC. Its protein product is CASSLLVSYEQYF.

This clone occurred once. This CDR3 is CASSVDRVMNTEAFF. DNA for the CDR3: TGTGCCAGCTCAGTCGACAGGGTCATGAACACTGAAGCTTTCTTT. V gene TRBV18 combines with J gene TRBJ1-1; 7 bases are shared with TRBD1. The CDR3 is made up of 15 amino acids. Germline loops: CDR1 KGHSH, CDR2 LQKENI. Germline trimming cut 5 bases from V and 0 bases from J; bases unmatched to any gene: 6.

The chain uses TRBV19 and TRBJ2-2; 10 nucleotides match TRBD2. J gave up 7 bases and V 5 bases, and 10 bases lay outside the gene matches. This CDR3 is built from 16 residues. Germline values: CDR1 LNHDA, CDR2 SQIVND (reference sequence). CDR3 region: CASSPSGRAYGGELFF. CDR3 DNA sequence: TGTGCCAGTAGTCCCAGCGGGAGGGCGTATGGCGGGGAGCTGTTTTTT.

J is TRBJ1-2 and V is TRBV28; a weak D match, TRBD1 (6 bases). The CDR3 has 12 amino acids. Germline V gives CDR1 MDHEN, CDR2 SYDVKM. The V gene lost 5 bases and the J gene lost 6 bases, with 10 bases spanning the gap. Here the CDR3 DNA reads TGTGCCAGCAGTACAGGGCAGAATGGCTACACCTTC. It specifies CASSTGQNGYTF.

The chain carries TRBV24-1 and TRBJ2-7, with a tentative D call TRBD1 (6 bases). CDR3 length: 12 residues. The germline CDR1 and CDR2 sequences are KGHDR and SFDVKD. V lost 9 bases and J lost 4, with 12 bases in between. CDR3 protein: CATQGPLYEQYF. The DNA for the CDR3 is TGTGCCACCCAGGGGCCCCTATACGAGCAGTACTTC.

This clone came up once. This sequence joins TRBV6-4 and TRBJ1-2; no clear D. The CDR3 runs 15 residues. V gave up 5 bases and J gave up 0 bases, with 13 bases separating them. Germline CDR1 MRHNA, CDR2 SNTAGT. The CDR3 DNA follows: TGTGCCAGCAGTCCAGGTTTCGGCGCTAACTATGGCTACACCTTC. It encodes CASSPGFGANYGYTF.

The chain employs TRBV30 and TRBJ1-2; TRBD1 matches at 10 bases. Trimming at V came to 7 bases and at J to 0 bases, leaving 8 bases not matched to a gene. This CDR3 is 15 amino acids long. Germline V gives CDR1 GTSNPN, CDR2 SVGIG (reference sequence). In nucleotides, the CDR3 is TGTGCCTTCGGGACAGGGGCTTTTTCTAACTATGGCTACACCTTC. It specifies CAFGTGAFSNYGYTF.

The rearrangement uses TRBV2 and TRBJ2-7, with TRBD2 identical over 10 bases. The CDR3 extends over 15 amino acids. Trimming removed 7 bases from V and 3 bases from J; junction bases left unmatched: 9. CDR1 is SNHLY, CDR2 FYNNEI, per germline. CDR3 loop: CASTLGEREGYEQYF. CDR3 DNA: TGTGCCAGCACCCTAGGGGAGCGGGAGGGCTACGAGCAGTACTTC.

The gene calls are TRBV5-4 and TRBJ2-1; D is possibly TRBD1 (6 bases). The V gene's germline CDR1 is SGHNT and CDR2 YYREEE (reference sequence). There are 15 residues in the CDR3. Trimming removed 3 bases from V and 5 bases from J, with 15 bases in between. This CDR3 is CASSSKNKGDNEQFF. CDR3 DNA: TGTGCCAGCAGCTCGAAGAATAAGGGGGACAATGAGCAGTTCTTC.

The genes are TRBV10-3 and TRBJ2-7; 10 nucleotides match TRBD2. V gave up 0 bases and J gave up 4 bases; unmatched junction bases: 3. Germline V gene lookup returns CDR1 ENHRY and CDR2 SYGVKD. The CDR3 is made up of 15 amino acids. The CDR3 loop is CAISESRTSGYEQYF. The CDR3 DNA reads TGTGCCATCAGTGAGTCGAGGACTAGCGGATACGAGCAGTACTTC.

The chain is built from TRBV5-1 and TRBJ1-2; 7 bases map to TRBD1. CDR1 SGHRS and CDR2 YFSETQ come from the germline V gene. The V and J ends lost 4 bases and 2 bases, in that order; junction bases with no gene match: 2. The CDR3 has 13 amino acids. Written as DNA, the CDR3 is TGCGCCAGCAGCAAGGGACAGAACTATGGCTACACCTTC. Protein product: CASSKGQNYGYTF.

This clone came up once. J is TRBJ2-3 and V is TRBV15; 12 nucleotides line up with TRBD2. The CDR3 covers 21 residues. Germline values: CDR1 LNHNV, CDR2 YYDKDF (reference sequence). V lost 0 bases and J lost 0; bases outside the gene matches: 13. The chain's CDR3 is CATSRDLPALAGGSSTDTQYF. Written as DNA, the CDR3 is TGTGCCACCAGCAGAGATCTACCGGCACTAGCGGGAGGTTCTAGCACAGATACGCAGTATTTT. The complete variable domain, with remaining parts taken from reference TRBV15 and TRBJ2-3, reads DAMVIQNPRYQVTQFGKPVTLSCSQTLNHNVMYWYQQKSSQAPKLLFHYYDKDFNNEADTPDNFQSRRPNTSFCFLDIRSPGLGDTAMYLCATSRDLPALAGGSSTDTQYFGPGTRLTVL.

The chain links TRBV5-4 to TRBJ2-1, with 9 bases matching TRBD1. The CDR3 runs to 15 residues. With V trimmed by 0 bases and J by 6 bases, 4 bases remained unmatched. Germline CDR1 is SGHNT and CDR2 is YYREEE (reference sequence). CDR3 in amino acids: CASSLVVTGGNEQFF. The CDR3 bases are TGTGCCAGCAGCTTGGTGGTGACAGGGGGCAATGAGCAGTTCTTC.